Detailed here is one T cell receptor beta chain. Measured with immunoSEQ multiplex PCR; TCRdb has only the in-frame clones, and not every one. The profile shows 150,000 to 180,000 clones, around three quarters of them singletons. This sample stems from a study of blood T cell repertoires in COVID-19. This receptor was taken from a man of 80 years or more with acute or convalescent COVID-19. The sample consisted of peripheral blood.

The CDR3 region has the DNA TGTGCCAGCAGCGGCAGACTAGCGGGGGGCCTCGGGGCCGGGGAGCTGTTTTTT. Translating it yields CASSGRLAGGLGAGELFF. This chain links TRBV11-2 with TRBJ2-2; 13 nucleotides agree with TRBD2. V lost 5 bases to trimming and J lost 6 bases; unmatched junction nucleotides: 12. Germline V gene sequence: CDR1 SGHAT, CDR2 FQNNGV. The CDR3 loop spans 18 amino acids.